The entry that follows covers one T cell receptor (beta chain) sequence. Its matching antigen is unknown. The data originate from a study of cytomegalovirus exposure and HLA in healthy donors. Study-level results: The study designated roughly 160 TCR beta chains cytomegalovirus-associated. It was reported that the classifier diagnosed cytomegalovirus status with high specificity and sensitivity in both the original and validation cohorts. Common viral pathogens (according to a later analysis) appeared linked to several of the most significant clusters. Immune exposure information available was restricted to CMV serostatus.

The junction had 6 bases not matched to a gene; V was cut back by 4 bases and J by 8 bases. CDR1 is LGHNA, CDR2 YNFKEQ, per germline. The length of the CDR3 is 15 residues. The PCR contained 60 Vbeta and 13 Jbeta primers. Libraries were prepared by immunoSEQ multiplex PCR; TCRdb keeps only in-frame clonotypes and omits some of them. The sample has around 190,000 clones; 70% to 75% are singletons. The genes are TRBV4-2 and TRBJ2-1; 12 bases map to TRBD2. The origin of this receptor is a man aged 25 to 40 in good health and CMV-seropositive. The material sequenced was PBMCs. This CDR3 is CASSRSSGRAHEQFF. The DNA of the CDR3 is TGTGCCAGCAGCCGTTCTAGCGGGAGGGCCCATGAGCAGTTCTTC.